The TCR beta chain described here comes from a study of blood T cells in healthy people across ages (dated by TCRdb to about 2015). About the study as a whole: Template switching captured roughly one uniquely barcoded TCR beta cDNA molecule per two T cells in model experiments. Two additional independent replicas of 1 million unique cDNA reads from the same blood draw were analyzed for two donors (one aged 18 to 30 and one aged 80 or older). To avoid experimental bias, donors of different ages were spread randomly across the sequencing lanes. The study measured age-related changes in TCR beta repertoire diversity using deep sequencing normalized with unique cDNA molecular identifiers. Donors were grouped into four age groups: young (average about 15 years), middle-aged (over 35), aged (about 60) and long-lived (about 89).

The library was produced with 5' RACE. TCRdb shows the sequencer as Illumina HiSeq 2500. A second 7 to 11 cycle PCR used a sample-barcoded 5' primer and a J-beta primer mix. A unique molecular identifier was introduced onto each TCR beta cDNA molecule by a template-switch 5' adaptor carrying 12 random nucleotides. Each sample yielded at least 2.5 million CDR3-containing paired-end reads. First-strand cDNA synthesis was performed from all RNA using the Mint cDNA synthesis kit, with priming by a TRBC-specific oligonucleotide. Following uracil-DNA glycosylase treatment, all cDNA underwent a first 18-cycle PCR with the universal primers M1SS and BC2_uni_R. In the paper's pipeline: For normalization, 1 million high-quality reads were randomly selected from each sample, with every read carrying a distinct molecular identifier. Instead of being binned into consensus sequences, reads that shared molecular identifiers were thrown out. MiTCR, set to a Q25 quality threshold and the strictest error-elimination algorithm, was used for CDR3 identification, clonotype clustering and error correction. Lower-bound total TCR beta diversity was estimated with a nonparametric unseen species model using Euler transformation. TCRdb trimmed public reads at Q25 via fastp, called clones via MiXCR and kept in-frame beta chains. CDR3 protein sequences are deduplicated, and each keeps its most common genes and DNA. TCRdb, not the original authors, processed these V and J calls. The sample yields about 720,000 distinct CDR3 sequences; approximately 21% were counted once. The ten biggest clones cover less than 25% of the sample.

The cysteine opens and the phenylalanine closes a CDR3 of 12 amino acids. The entry retains the CDR3 DNA only, 36 bases that are in frame from base 1. V is clipped by 6 bases and J by 2 bases, and the sequence between their germline boundaries is 8 bases long. The donors were roughly 38 Caucasian individuals from Russia, aged roughly 6 to 100 years, who were systemically healthy. Ten milliliters of peripheral blood were drawn from each donor into EDTA-treated Vacutainer tubes. Ficoll-Paque density-gradient centrifugation was used to isolate PBMCs, with at least 6 million obtained per sample. Trizol reagent was used to extract total RNA from PBMCs, with at least 5.5 micrograms per sample. For every donor, flow cytometry on a PBMC aliquot measured the percentage of naive CD45RAhigh/CD27high T cells. What the research found in general, with its limitations: As age increased, observed TCR beta diversity per million T cells dropped in a roughly linear way, and a significant reduction was already evident by age around 41. Estimates of total diversity based on one million sequenced T cells were considered lower bounds and underestimates. Because donor CMV infection status was unknown, age-related changes in expanded clonotypes were potentially confounded. A strong correlation was found between observed TCR beta diversity and the percentage of naive T cells measured by flow cytometry. Conclusive comparison of naive and antigen-experienced compartments was prevented by the profiling of bulk unsorted PBMCs. Compared with the aged group, more naive CD4+ T cells, fewer expanded clones and increased TCR diversity were shown by the long-lived group, suggesting age selection.

For this clonotype: The clone's antigen remains unknown. Base qualities were left out, and no much larger clone turns up one base away.

The TCR was taken from a man aged 70-80 years in good health. The chain couples TRBV12-3 or TRBV12-4 to TRBJ2-7, with no confident D gene call. Sample: blood. The encoded CDR3 is CASRPGPYEQYF. The nucleotide sequence is TGTGCCAGCAGACCAGGACCCTACGAGCAGTACTTC.